Below, one T cell receptor (beta chain) is given with its context. The CDR3 is 12 residues long. Germline loops: CDR1 GTSNPN, CDR2 SVGIG (reference sequence). Trimming stripped 5 bases from V and 1 base from J, with 8 bases between. Multiplex PCR with BIOMED2 TRB-A/B primer pools amplified TRB rearrangements. TCRdb passed the multiplex PCR reads through MiXCR, listing each CDR3 protein once. The repertoire holds 20,000 or so distinct CDR3 sequences, with approximately 30% as singletons. The sample comes from a study of T and B cells in COVID-19 patients. For the study at large: Blood was sampled from COVID-19 patients who were either actively infected or recovered. Most recovered patients had mild to moderate COVID-19 treated as outpatients. Critical illness requiring mechanical ventilation or extracorporeal membrane oxygenation affected three fifths of the roughly 20 active-infection patients.

TRB was amplified from around 230-520 ng of blood genomic DNA. The source material was blood. This chain links TRBV30 with TRBJ1-1; no firm D call. The TCR was taken from a human donor who had recovered from COVID-19. CDR3 DNA sequence: TGTGCCTGGGATGTAGCGAACACTGAAGCTTTCTTT. It codes for CAWDVANTEAFF.